What follows is one T cell receptor beta chain and its context. As yet, its antigen is unknown. The data stem from a study of post-analysis software for immune sequencing data. General study points: Four to six TRBV segments were more frequent in patients than controls; TRBV5-6, TRBV5-1 and TRBV20-1 belonged to this group. Normalized Chao1 diversity was significantly lower in multiple sclerosis patients than in controls.

Looked up from germline, CDR1 is MDHEN and CDR2 is SYDVKM. This CDR3 is 18 amino acids long. After removal of 2 bases from V and 1 base from J, the junction contained 11 bases not matched to a gene. Sequencing libraries made from TCR beta cDNA carried unique molecular identifiers. Around 500,000 cDNA molecules came from around 1 to 10 million T cells. In TCRdb, the PCR reads were re-called with MiXCR into one record per CDR3 protein. The repertoire includes around 700,000 distinct CDR3 sequences, 55% to 60% of them detected once, and about 11% sits in the top ten. V gene TRBV28 combines with J gene TRBJ2-3; 8 bases agree with TRBD2. This TCR came from a girl aged 2 to 10 with multiple sclerosis. Specimen: blood. CDR3 DNA sequence: TGTGCCAGCAGTTTAGGGGTTAGAGGGCGGGGGGGCACAGATACGCAGTATTTT. Translating gives CASSLGVRGRGGTDTQYF.